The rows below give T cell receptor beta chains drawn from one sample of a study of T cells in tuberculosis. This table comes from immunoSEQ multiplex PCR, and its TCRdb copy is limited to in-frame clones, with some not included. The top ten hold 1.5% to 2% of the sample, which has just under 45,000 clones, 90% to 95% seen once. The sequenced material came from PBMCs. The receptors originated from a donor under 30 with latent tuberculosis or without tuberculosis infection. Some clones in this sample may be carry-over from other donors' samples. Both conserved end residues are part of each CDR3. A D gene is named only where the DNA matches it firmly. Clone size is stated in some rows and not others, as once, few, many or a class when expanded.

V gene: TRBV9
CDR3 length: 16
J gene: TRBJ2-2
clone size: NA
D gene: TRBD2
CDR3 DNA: TGTGCCAGCCAAACTAGCGGGAGGGCCAACACCGGGGAGCTGTTTTTT
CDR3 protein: CASQTSGRANTGELFF

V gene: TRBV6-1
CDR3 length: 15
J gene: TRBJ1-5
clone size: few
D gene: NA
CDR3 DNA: TGTGCCAGCAGTGAAGAGGGGGAAGGGCACCAGCCCCAGCATTTT
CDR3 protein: CASSEEGEGHQPQHF

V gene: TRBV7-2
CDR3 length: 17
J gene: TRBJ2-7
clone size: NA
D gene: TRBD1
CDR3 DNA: TGTGCCAGCAGCTTAGCACCGACAGGGGGTAACACCTACGAGCAGTACTTC
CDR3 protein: CASSLAPTGGNTYEQYF

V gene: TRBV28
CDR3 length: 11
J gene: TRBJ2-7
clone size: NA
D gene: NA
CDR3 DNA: TGTGCCAGCAGTTCCACCTACGAGCAGTACTTC
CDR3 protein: CASSSTYEQYF

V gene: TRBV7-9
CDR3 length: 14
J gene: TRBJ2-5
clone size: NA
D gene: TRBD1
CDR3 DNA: TGTGCCAGCAGCGGCACAGGGGGCGTAGAGACCCAGTACTTC
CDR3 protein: CASSGTGGVETQYF

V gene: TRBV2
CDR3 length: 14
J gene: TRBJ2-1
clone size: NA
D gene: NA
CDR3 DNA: TGTGCCAGCGGCATGGTGGGAGCCCCCAGAGAGCAGTTCTTC
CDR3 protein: CASGMVGAPREQFF

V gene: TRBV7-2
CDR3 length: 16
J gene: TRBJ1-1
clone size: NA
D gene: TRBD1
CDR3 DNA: TGTGCCAGCAGCTTAGGACAGGGGTCACCGAACACTGAAGCTTTCTTT
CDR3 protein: CASSLGQGSPNTEAFF

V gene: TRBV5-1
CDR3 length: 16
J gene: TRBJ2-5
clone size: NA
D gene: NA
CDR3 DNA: TGCGCCAGCAGCTTCCGCCGGGGTGGGCAAAGTGAGACCCAGTACTTC
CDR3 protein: CASSFRRGGQSETQYF

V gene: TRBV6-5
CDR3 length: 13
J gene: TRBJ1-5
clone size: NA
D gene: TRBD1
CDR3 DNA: TGTGCCAGCAGCTCGGACAGGGGGCAGCCCCAGCATTTT
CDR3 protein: CASSSDRGQPQHF

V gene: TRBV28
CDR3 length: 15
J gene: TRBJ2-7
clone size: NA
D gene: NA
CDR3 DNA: TGTGCCAGCAAACAGGCCACCCTTTCCGTCTACGAGCAGTACTTC
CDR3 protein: CASKQATLSVYEQYF

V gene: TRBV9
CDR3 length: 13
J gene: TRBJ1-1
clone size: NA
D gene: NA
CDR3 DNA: TGTGCCAGCAGCGACCCCGGTAACACTGAAGCTTTCTTT
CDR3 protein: CASSDPGNTEAFF